Listed here are 16 T cell receptor beta chains from one sample, sequenced in a study of blood T cell repertoires in COVID-19. Only in-frame clones appear in the TCRdb table, and some are missing; sequencing was by immunoSEQ multiplex PCR. The sample records some 99,000 clones, around 81% being singletons. What was sequenced was peripheral blood. The source is a human donor in a cohort sampled during active or convalescent COVID-19.

CDR3 protein: CASSPPVGTASYNEQFF. The CDR3 region has the DNA TGTGCCAGCTCACCACCGGTGGGGACTGCCTCCTACAATGAGCAGTTCTTC. The chain has TRBV18 and TRBJ2-1; a possible D gene is TRBD2 (6 bases). The CDR3 consists of 17 residues. V lost 0 bases and J lost 0, with 12 bases in between. Germline values: CDR1 KGHSH, CDR2 LQKENI.

The chain links TRBV5-1 to TRBJ2-3; TRBD1 might be the D (8 bases). CDR1 is SGHRS, CDR2 YFSETQ, per germline. CDR3 length: 17 residues. The V end was cut by 4 bases, the J end by 2 bases, with 20 bases between. CDR3 region: CASSALQGAGATDTQYF. The CDR3 region has the DNA TGCGCCAGCAGCGCGCTTCAGGGGGCGGGAGCCACAGATACGCAGTATTTT.

This chain uses TRBV28 with TRBJ2-2; D perhaps matches TRBD2 (5 bases). V gave up 5 bases and J gave up 8 bases, with 9 bases separating them. The CDR3 length is 12 residues. Germline lookup yields CDR1 MDHEN and CDR2 SYDVKM. The CDR3 region is CASSTLGGELFF. CDR3 sequence (DNA): TGTGCCAGCAGTACACTAGGGGGGGAGCTGTTTTTT.

The J gene is TRBJ1-2, the V gene TRBV11-2; the match to TRBD1 covers 7 bases. Germline loops: CDR1 SGHAT, CDR2 FQNNGV. CDR3 length: 13 residues. V trimming: 3 bases; J trimming: 8 bases; junction bases outside the gene matches: 6. The CDR3 loop is CASSFNRGGGYTF. The CDR3 region has the DNA TGTGCCAGCAGCTTTAACAGGGGAGGAGGCTACACCTTC.

The chain is built from TRBV10-1 and TRBJ1-1; TRBD1 is a possible D gene (6 bases). Germline values: CDR1 WNHNN, CDR2 SYGVQD (reference sequence). The ends were cut back, 5 bases at V and 4 bases at J, with 11 bases in the middle. The CDR3 contains 13 residues. The CDR3: CASSPTGTTEAFF. As DNA, the CDR3 is TGCGCCAGCAGTCCAACAGGGACCACTGAAGCTTTCTTT.

The chain is built from TRBV4-1 and TRBJ1-1; 8 bases align to TRBD1. After removal of 1 base from V and 4 bases from J, the junction contained 5 bases not matched to a gene. The CDR3 contains 15 residues. The germline V gene encodes CDR1 MGHRA and CDR2 YSYEKL. In DNA form, the CDR3 reads TGCGCCAGCAGCCAAGGCCTCAGGGGGCCCACTGAAGCTTTCTTT. This gives the protein CASSQGLRGPTEAFF.

The rearrangement links TRBV15 to TRBJ2-2, with 10 bases aligning to TRBD2. CDR1 is LNHNV, CDR2 YYDKDF, per germline (reference sequence). The CDR3 sequence is 18 residues long. With V trimmed by 0 bases and J by 1 base, 5 bases remained unmatched. The CDR3 reads CATSRDRASGRNTGELFF. CDR3 coding DNA: TGTGCCACCAGCAGAGATAGGGCTAGCGGGAGGAACACCGGGGAGCTGTTTTTT. The full variable domain, completed using reference TRBV15 and TRBJ2-2, is DAMVIQNPRYQVTQFGKPVTLSCSQTLNHNVMYWYQQKSSQAPKLLFHYYDKDFNNEADTPDNFQSRRPNTSFCFLDIRSPGLGDTAMYLCATSRDRASGRNTGELFFGEGSRLTVL.

The rearrangement joins TRBV3-1 (or the pseudogene TRBV3-2) to TRBJ1-2; the D is unclear. The length of the CDR3 is 14 residues. Germline loops: CDR1 LGHDT, CDR2 YNNKEL (reference sequence). The ends were cut back, 4 bases at V and 2 bases at J, with 11 bases in the middle. The chain's CDR3 is CASSRFVQNYGYTF. The CDR3 nucleotides read TGTGCCAGCAGCCGCTTCGTTCAGAACTATGGCTACACCTTC.

J is TRBJ2-2 and V is TRBV12-5; TRBD1 is a possible D gene (5 bases). CDR1 is LGHNT, CDR2 FRNRAP, per germline. The CDR3 contains 16 residues. V was shortened by 5 bases and J by 6 bases, with 19 bases between the two germline ends. The CDR3 spells CASGPLAGSVSGELFF. DNA of the CDR3: TGTGCTAGTGGTCCCCTGGCAGGGTCGGTGTCCGGGGAGCTGTTTTTT.

This chain uses TRBV10-1 with TRBJ2-1; D not resolved. Between the trimmed V and J ends, which lost 3 bases and 4 bases, there was a span of 10 bases. CDR3 length: 14 amino acids. Germline-derived CDR1 and CDR2 are WNHNN and SYGVQD (reference sequence). CDR3 protein: CASSEYGRYNEQFF. CDR3 DNA sequence: TGCGCCAGCAGTGAATATGGCAGGTACAATGAGCAGTTCTTC.

The rearrangement uses TRBV5-1 and TRBJ2-3; TRBD2 matches at 12 bases. The germline gives CDR1 SGHRS, CDR2 YFSETQ. Trimming cost V 0 bases and J 0 bases; bases outside gene matches: 8. This CDR3 region has 19 residues. CDR3: CASSLEASGGVRSTDTQYF. The CDR3, as DNA: TGCGCCAGCAGCTTGGAAGCTAGCGGGGGGGTCAGAAGCACAGATACGCAGTATTTT.

This chain uses TRBV3-1 (or the pseudogene TRBV3-2) with TRBJ2-2; 8 positions match TRBD1. The germline gives CDR1 LGHDT, CDR2 YNNKEL (reference sequence). CDR3 length: 16 amino acids. Unmatched junction bases numbered 7, after V lost 1 base and J lost 6 bases. The CDR3 sequence: CASSQAGGPLAGELFF. The CDR3 DNA is TGTGCCAGCAGCCAAGCAGGGGGCCCCCTGGCCGGGGAGCTGTTTTTT.

This clone was seen only a few times. The chain employs TRBV4-3 and TRBJ1-2; no reliable D call. The CDR3 loop spans 15 amino acids. From germline, CDR1 is LGHNA and CDR2 YSLEER. Trimming left V 0 bases short and J 5 bases short, with 13 bases between. The CDR3 nucleotides read TGCGCCAGCAGCCAAGATATCGAGGGTTCGTATGGCTACACCTTC. The encoded protein is CASSQDIEGSYGYTF.

The chain employs TRBV5-1 and TRBJ2-1; possible D gene TRBD2, 5 bases. From germline, CDR1 is SGHRS and CDR2 YFSETQ. The CDR3 spans 13 residues. Trimming pared 4 bases from V and 4 bases from J, leaving 9 bases between. The CDR3 loop is CASSAGIYNEQFF. CDR3 DNA: TGCGCCAGCAGCGCCGGGATTTACAATGAGCAGTTCTTC.

The chain couples TRBV11-3 to TRBJ2-7, with D hard to call. The V end was cut by 5 bases, the J end by 5 bases, with 13 bases between. The CDR3 is 13 residues long. Per the germline V gene, CDR1 is SGHNT and CDR2 is YENEEA. CDR3 DNA sequence: TGTGCCAGCAGCCGAGAGTCCCACCACGAGCAGTACTTC. Translation gives CASSRESHHEQYF.

This clone was seen only a few times. The chain carries TRBV11-2 and TRBJ1-1; no reliable D call. In germline, CDR1 is SGHAT, CDR2 FQNNGV. Trimming removed 1 base from V and 0 bases from J, with 6 bases in between. The CDR3 consists of 14 residues. CDR3 coding DNA: TGTGCCAGCAGCTTAGGATACATGAACACTGAAGCTTTCTTT. Translation gives CASSLGYMNTEAFF.